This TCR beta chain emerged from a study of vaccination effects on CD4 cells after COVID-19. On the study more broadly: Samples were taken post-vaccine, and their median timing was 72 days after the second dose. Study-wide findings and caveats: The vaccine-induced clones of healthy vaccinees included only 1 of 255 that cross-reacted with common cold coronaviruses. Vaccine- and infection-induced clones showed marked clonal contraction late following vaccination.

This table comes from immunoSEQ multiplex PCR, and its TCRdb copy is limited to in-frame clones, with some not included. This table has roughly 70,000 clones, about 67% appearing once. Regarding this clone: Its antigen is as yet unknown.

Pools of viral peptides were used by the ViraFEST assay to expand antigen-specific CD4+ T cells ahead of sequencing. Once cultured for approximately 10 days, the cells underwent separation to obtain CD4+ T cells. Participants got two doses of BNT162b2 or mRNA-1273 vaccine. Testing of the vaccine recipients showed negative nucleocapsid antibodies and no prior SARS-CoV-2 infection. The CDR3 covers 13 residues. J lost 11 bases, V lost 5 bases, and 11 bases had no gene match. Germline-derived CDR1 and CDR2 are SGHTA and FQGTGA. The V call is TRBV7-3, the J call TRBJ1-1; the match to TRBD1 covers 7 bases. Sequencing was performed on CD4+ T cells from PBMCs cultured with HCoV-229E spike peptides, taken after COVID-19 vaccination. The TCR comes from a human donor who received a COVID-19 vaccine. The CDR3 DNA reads TGTGCCAGCAGCACAAAAACAGGGGACGTGGCTTTCTTT. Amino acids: CASSTKTGDVAFF.